This T cell receptor beta chain comes out of a study of early T cells in non-severe SARS-CoV-2 infection. At the level of the study: Chains from this unsorted whole-blood bulk RNA could not be paired.

This clonotype has more than one count but fewer than ten. What it binds is not known. General study results and limits: VDJdb matching, biased toward anti-spike CD8 responses, missed private and CD4 specificities.

The library protocol tagged individual cDNA molecules with unique molecular identifiers. TCRdb re-derived calls from the 5' RACE reads in MiXCR, one entry per CDR3 protein. Of tens of thousands of distinct CDR3 sequences listed, approximately 13% are singletons. Per the germline V gene, CDR1 is DFQATT and CDR2 is SNEGSKA (reference sequence). This CDR3 is built from 14 residues. Trimming took off 0 bases at V and 2 bases at J, with 8 bases between the two ends. Specimen: whole blood. The chain is built from TRBV20-1 and TRBJ1-5; D not certain. The sequence came from an adult who was a healthcare worker with PCR-confirmed SARS-CoV-2 infection or an uninfected control (not recorded which). The CDR3 loop is CSARESLGNQPQHF. The CDR3, as DNA: TGCAGTGCTAGAGAATCATTGGGCAATCAGCCCCAGCATTTT.